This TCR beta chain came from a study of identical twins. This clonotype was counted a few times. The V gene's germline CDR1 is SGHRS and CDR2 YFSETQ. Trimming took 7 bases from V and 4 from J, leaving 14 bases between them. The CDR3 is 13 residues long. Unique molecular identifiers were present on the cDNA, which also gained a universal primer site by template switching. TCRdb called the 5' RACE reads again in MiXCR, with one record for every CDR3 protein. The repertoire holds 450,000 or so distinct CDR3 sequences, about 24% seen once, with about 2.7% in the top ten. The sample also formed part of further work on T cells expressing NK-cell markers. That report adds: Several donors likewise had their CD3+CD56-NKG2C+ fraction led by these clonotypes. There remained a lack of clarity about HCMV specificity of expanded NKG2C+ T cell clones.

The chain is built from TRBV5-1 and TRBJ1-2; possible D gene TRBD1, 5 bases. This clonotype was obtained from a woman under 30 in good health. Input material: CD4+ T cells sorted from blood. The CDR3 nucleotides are TGCGCCAGCGCGGGGGGGACCGGCTATGGCTACACCTTC. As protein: CASAGGTGYGYTF.